These 17 T cell receptor beta chains originate from one sample sequenced in a study of Ad26.COV2.S vaccination and SARS-CoV-2 variants (dated by TCRdb to the early 2020s). Library creation used the immunoSEQ multiplex PCR assay. This immuneACCESS table, as held by TCRdb, lists in-frame sequences with V and J called but not all clones. Of the missing ones, under half trace to an unresolved V gene in checked studies; the others have no known cause. The sample contains 290,000 or so clones, more than 75% of them found a single time. The ten most abundant clones make up about 3.1% of the sample. The treatment or condition label, as the study defines it: roughly 20 received Ad26.COV2.S at low or high dose, single or two shots; roughly five received placebo; per-sample allocation not given. Repertoires of vaccine and placebo recipients were sequenced from samples collected on day 63 after the first injection.

The material was peripheral blood, obtained in a trial of Ad26.COV2.S vaccine versus placebo. The source is a person aged 18-65 years who received the Ad26.COV2.S COVID-19 vaccine or a placebo.

This clone is a singleton in its sample. The V gene is TRBV9, the J gene TRBJ2-2, with a possible D match to TRBD2 (5 bases). In germline, CDR1 is SGDLS, CDR2 YYNGEE. This CDR3 has 16 residues. V was clipped by 0 bases and J by 7 bases, with 16 bases between them. The CDR3 protein is CASSVAPSGGNGELFF. The CDR3 bases are TGTGCCAGCAGCGTAGCTCCCAGCGGTGGCAACGGGGAGCTGTTTTTT.

The V call is TRBV18, the J call TRBJ2-7, with TRBD1 identical over 8 bases. V lost 1 base, J lost 5 bases, and 7 bases stayed unmatched. The germline V gene has CDR1 KGHSH and CDR2 LQKENI. This CDR3 has 15 residues. For the CDR3, the DNA is TGTGCCAGCTCACCACTCGACAGGGGTTACAACGAGCAGTACTTC. It encodes CASSPLDRGYNEQYF. The full variable domain, with the rest looked up from reference TRBV18 and TRBJ2-7, is NAGVMQNPRHLVRRRGQEARLRCSPMKGHSHVYWYRQLPEEGLKFMVYLQKENIIDESGMPKERFSAEFPKEGPSILRIQQVVRGDSAAYFCASSPLDRGYNEQYFGPGTRLTVT.

The chain employs TRBV27 and TRBJ1-1; D is perhaps TRBD1 (5 bases). The CDR3 runs to 14 residues. The germline gives CDR1 MNHEY, CDR2 SMNVEV (reference sequence). V was shortened by 3 bases and J by 5 bases, with 13 bases between the two germline ends. CDR3 bases: TGTGCCAGCAGTTTTTGGGGGGGAGGGACTGAAGCTTTCTTT. Encoded protein: CASSFWGGGTEAFF.

This chain uses TRBV5-1 with TRBJ2-2; D is ambiguous. The germline gives CDR1 SGHRS, CDR2 YFSETQ. Trimming pared 2 bases from V and 1 base from J, leaving 9 bases between. The CDR3 is 15 amino acids. This CDR3 reads CASSLASGNTGELFF. CDR3 nucleotide sequence: TGCGCCAGCAGCTTAGCGTCAGGGAACACCGGGGAGCTGTTTTTT.

The chain combines TRBV6-1 with TRBJ1-6; 8 nucleotides match TRBD1. From germline, CDR1 is MNHNS and CDR2 SASEGT. V shed 3 bases, J shed 7 bases, and the junction held 2 bases outside the gene matches. This CDR3 spans 14 amino acids. In DNA form, the CDR3 reads TGTGCCAGCAGTGAGACAGGGGAAAATTCACCCCTCCACTTT. Its translation: CASSETGENSPLHF.

The CDR3 sequence: CASSRVATNEKLFF. For the CDR3, the DNA is TGTGCCAGTAGTCGGGTGGCAACTAATGAAAAACTGTTTTTT. The chain recombines TRBV19 with TRBJ1-4; no reliable D call. V lost 5 bases to trimming and J lost 0 bases, with 7 bases between them. This CDR3 comprises 14 residues. Germline values: CDR1 LNHDA, CDR2 SQIVND (reference sequence). The full variable domain, completed using reference TRBV19 and TRBJ1-4, is DGGITQSPKYLFRKEGQNVTLSCEQNLNHDAMYWYRQDPGQGLRLIYYSQIVNDFQKGDIAEGYSVSREKKESFPLTVTSAQKNPTAFYLCASSRVATNEKLFFGSGTQLSVL.

The rearrangement uses TRBV7-2 and TRBJ2-2; D gene unclear. Trimming left V 5 bases short and J 6 bases short, with 13 bases between. Germline CDR1 and CDR2: SGHTA and FQGNSA. The CDR3 runs 14 residues. The chain's CDR3 is CASSDFMPAGELFF. The CDR3 region has the DNA TGTGCCAGCAGCGACTTTATGCCGGCCGGGGAGCTGTTTTTT.

The CDR3 spells CASSLEGPGTGREKLFF. CDR3 nucleotide sequence: TGTGCCAGCAGTCTCGAGGGGCCCGGGACAGGGCGTGAAAAACTGTTTTTT. The V call is TRBV27, the J call TRBJ1-4, with 9 bases fitting TRBD1. Germline V lookup: CDR1 MNHEY, CDR2 SMNVEV (reference sequence). V lost 5 bases to trimming and J lost 7 bases; unmatched junction nucleotides: 14. The CDR3 loop spans 17 amino acids.

The chain's CDR3 is CASSLSVDYGYTF. CDR3 bases: TGTGCCAGCAGCTTATCTGTGGACTATGGCTACACCTTC. The gene calls are TRBV7-3 and TRBJ1-2; D is unclear. The CDR3 runs to 13 residues. Trimming pared 2 bases from V and 3 bases from J, leaving 7 bases between. CDR1 and CDR2 (germline): SGHTA, FQGTGA.

The chain joins TRBV5-1 to TRBJ2-3; 12 nucleotides match TRBD2. CDR3 length equals 17 residues. Unmatched junction bases numbered 5, after V lost 2 bases and J lost 1 base. Germline V gene data show CDR1 as SGHRS and CDR2 as YFSETQ. CDR3 loop: CASSFSTSGSGTDTQYF. CDR3 bases: TGCGCCAGCAGCTTTTCGACTAGCGGGAGTGGCACAGATACGCAGTATTTT.

The rearrangement joins TRBV5-1 to TRBJ2-5; no reliable D call. Germline V lookup: CDR1 SGHRS, CDR2 YFSETQ. This CDR3 has 14 amino acids. V lost 0 bases to trimming and J lost 4 bases, with 10 bases between them. Here the CDR3 reads CASSLDLGRETQYF. In DNA, the CDR3 is TGCGCCAGCAGCTTGGACCTAGGGCGAGAGACCCAGTACTTC.

The J gene is TRBJ2-3, the V gene TRBV6-5; no clear D. The germline V gene has CDR1 MNHEY and CDR2 SVGAGI. The CDR3 covers 14 residues. Trimming removed 0 bases from V and 0 bases from J, with 4 bases in between. This CDR3 is CASSYSASTDTQYF. For the CDR3, the DNA is TGTGCCAGCAGTTACTCCGCCAGCACAGATACGCAGTATTTT.

This chain connects TRBV7-9 to TRBJ2-5, with 11 bases identical to TRBD2. The germline V gene encodes CDR1 SEHNR and CDR2 FQNEAQ (reference sequence). V was clipped by 8 bases and J by 2 bases; unmatched bases: 7. The length of the CDR3 is 15 residues. CDR3 sequence: CASGIRLAGQETQYF. The CDR3 bases are TGTGCCAGCGGAATACGACTAGCGGGGCAAGAGACCCAGTACTTC.

V usage is TRBV7-3 and J usage is TRBJ2-3, with TRBD1 matching over 8 bases. Germline trimming cut 2 bases from V and 6 bases from J; bases unmatched to any gene: 13. Germline lookup yields CDR1 SGHTA and CDR2 FQGTGA. The CDR3 contains 17 residues. CDR3 DNA: TGTGCCAGCAGCTTATGGGCAGGGGGCATATACTCGGATACGCAGTATTTT. It is translated as CASSLWAGGIYSDTQYF.

V usage is TRBV12-3 or TRBV12-4 and J usage is TRBJ2-5, with a possible D match to TRBD2 (5 bases). There are 12 residues in the CDR3. Trimming took 2 bases from V and 5 from J, leaving 6 bases between them. CDR3 loop: CASSLTGETQYF. The CDR3 DNA is TGTGCCAGCAGTTTAACGGGGGAGACCCAGTACTTC.

V gene TRBV6-5 combines with J gene TRBJ2-3; D may be TRBD2 (5 bases). Trimming cost V 3 bases and J 5 bases, with 12 bases left between them. The CDR3 runs to 14 residues. CDR1 and CDR2 (germline): MNHEY, SVGAGI. CDR3 loop: CASSYGRVRDTQYF. CDR3 DNA: TGTGCCAGCAGTTATGGGCGGGTTCGAGATACGCAGTATTTT.

The chain has TRBV27 and TRBJ2-3; 7 nucleotides agree with TRBD2. The CDR3 is made up of 13 amino acids. Germline V gene sequence: CDR1 MNHEY, CDR2 SMNVEV (reference sequence). V was clipped by 6 bases and J by 4 bases; unmatched bases: 4. CDR3 amino acids: CASRASGADTQYF. In nucleotides, the CDR3 is TGTGCCAGCAGGGCTAGCGGTGCAGATACGCAGTATTTT.